The 18 T cell receptor beta chains reported below all come from one sample, sequenced in a study of cytomegalovirus exposure and HLA in healthy donors. Primers included in the PCR were 60 Vbeta and 13 Jbeta primers. The protocol was immunoSEQ multiplex PCR, while the TCRdb copy is restricted to in-frame clones and leaves out a portion. The sample yields 150,000 to 200,000 clones, 80% seen once. The source material was PBMCs. The receptor source for this set is a man aged 30 to 39 in good health and CMV-seronegative.

The chain has TRBV11-2 and TRBJ2-7; D could derive from TRBD1 or TRBD2 (5 bases each). CDR1 and CDR2 from the germline V gene are SGHAT and FQNNGV. The CDR3 totals 14 residues. V lost 5 bases and J 2 bases, leaving 13 bases between the germline ends. For the CDR3, the DNA is TGTGCCAGCAGCGTAGGGACGGGGACCTACGAGCAGTACTTC. Protein product: CASSVGTGTYEQYF.

In regard to this clone: This sample also contains other DNA sequences that code for the same CDR3. The chain employs TRBV30 and TRBJ1-3, with D tentatively TRBD1 (5 bases). There are 15 residues in the CDR3. CDR1 GTSNPN and CDR2 SVGIG come from the germline V gene (reference sequence). Trimming shortened V by 3 bases and J by 4 bases, and 16 bases separated the two germline ends. The CDR3 DNA is TGTGCCTGGAGCCGGGACTCAGGGAGCGGAAACACCATATATTTT. This codes for CAWSRDSGSGNTIYF.

This chain connects TRBV18 to TRBJ1-5; D gene ambiguous. This CDR3 is built from 15 residues. Germline lookup yields CDR1 KGHSH and CDR2 LQKENI. Deletions cut 3 bases from V and 0 bases from J, with 9 bases between. CDR3 sequence: CASSPRGDSNQPQHF. The CDR3 DNA is TGTGCCAGCTCACCTCGCGGGGATAGCAATCAGCCCCAGCATTTT.

The chain joins TRBV10-2 to TRBJ2-6; D is possibly TRBD1 (6 bases). The V end lost 4 bases, the J end lost 4 bases, and 23 bases lay between the germline ends. The CDR3 covers 19 residues. Per the germline V gene, CDR1 is WSHSY and CDR2 is SAAADI. CDR3 sequence (DNA): TGCGCCAGCAGTGGTAGGGCCGCAGGGGTTCCTTGGGGGGCCAACGTCCTGACTTTC. This translates into CASSGRAAGVPWGANVLTF.

The genes are TRBV5-1 and TRBJ1-1; D uncertain. The V gene's germline CDR1 is SGHRS and CDR2 YFSETQ. This CDR3 comprises 15 residues. The germline V and J ends were trimmed by 1 base and 5 bases, with 15 bases remaining between them. The CDR3 nucleotides read TGCGCCAGCAGCTTGAAGAGCCCCGGAGGGACTGAAGCTTTCTTT. Translated: CASSLKSPGGTEAFF.

The chain carries TRBV5-1 and TRBJ2-1; 7 positions agree with TRBD2. The CDR3 runs 18 residues. With 0 bases clipped from V and 5 bases from J, the junction kept 14 bases outside the gene matches. Germline-derived CDR1 and CDR2 are SGHRS and YFSETQ. CDR3 DNA sequence: TGCGCCAGCAGCTTGGATCTCTCGGGGCCGGGGGGAAACAATGAGCAGTTCTTC. This translates into CASSLDLSGPGGNNEQFF.

The chain uses TRBV28 and TRBJ2-3, with D possibly TRBD1 on 6 matching bases. CDR3 length equals 17 residues. V lost 3 bases to trimming and J lost 2 bases, with 18 bases between them. Germline values: CDR1 MDHEN, CDR2 SYDVKM. Here the CDR3 DNA reads TGTGCCAGCAGTTTTGGCCCCAGTCGACAGGCCACAGATACGCAGTATTTT. It translates to CASSFGPSRQATDTQYF.

This clone was seen more than once but under ten times. A read error may produce the germline difference seen at one junction end. This chain's CDR3 is CSSSLGQFISGNTIYF. In DNA, the CDR3 is TGTTCCAGCAGCTTAGGACAATTCATCTCTGGAAACACCATATATTTT. The genes are TRBV7-9 and TRBJ1-3; TRBD1 might be the D (5 bases). Germline loops: CDR1 SEHNR, CDR2 FQNEAQ (reference sequence). The CDR3 has 16 residues.

The chain joins TRBV11-2 to TRBJ1-1; TRBD1 aligns across 9 bases. Germline V gene lookup returns CDR1 SGHAT and CDR2 FQNNGV. The CDR3 has 13 amino acids. The J segment lost 3 bases and the V segment lost 4 bases, leaving 0 bases of the junction unmatched. CDR3 amino acids: CASSWDRDTEAFF. As DNA, the CDR3 is TGTGCCAGCAGCTGGGACAGGGACACTGAAGCTTTCTTT.

The chain uses TRBV19 and TRBJ1-5; tentative D call: TRBD1 (5 bases). V was cut by 3 bases and J by 2 bases, with 17 bases left in between. The CDR3 length is 17 residues. From germline, CDR1 is LNHDA and CDR2 SQIVND (reference sequence). The CDR3 DNA is TGTGCCAGTAGTATCAGGAACCGACTAGGGGGCAATCAGCCCCAGCATTTT. This gives the protein CASSIRNRLGGNQPQHF.

This clone was counted once. The V call is TRBV19, the J call TRBJ1-5; no clear D gene. The CDR3 runs to 16 residues. Germline values: CDR1 LNHDA, CDR2 SQIVND (reference sequence). Between the trimmed V and J ends, which lost 5 bases and 0 bases, there was a span of 14 bases. The CDR3 here is CASSRQEGYSNQPQHF. CDR3 DNA sequence: TGTGCCAGTAGTCGTCAGGAGGGTTATAGCAATCAGCCCCAGCATTTT.

The rearrangement joins TRBV4-3 to TRBJ2-7; 10 bases fit TRBD2. The V segment lost 4 bases and the J segment 2 bases; nucleotides outside the gene matches: 2. The CDR3 spans 14 residues. Per the germline V gene, CDR1 is LGHNA and CDR2 is YSLEER. In DNA, the CDR3 is TGCGCCAGCAGCCGGACTAGCGGAACCTACGAGCAGTACTTC. It specifies CASSRTSGTYEQYF.

CDR3 coding DNA: TGTGCCAGCACCCTAGCAGGCACAATGAACACTGAAGCTTTCTTT. This sequence encodes CASTLAGTMNTEAFF. The chain is built from TRBV6-1 and TRBJ1-1; no firm D call. The CDR3 has 15 residues. Trimming pared 7 bases from V and 0 bases from J, leaving 15 bases between. Per germline, CDR1 MNHNS and CDR2 SASEGT.

The genes are TRBV7-2 and TRBJ1-3, with 7 bases matching TRBD1. Germline CDR1 and CDR2: SGHTA and FQGNSA. V was pared by 5 bases and J by 2 bases, with 3 bases of the junction left unmatched. This CDR3 has 14 amino acids. The CDR3 DNA sequence: TGTGCCAGCAGCCTCACAGGGGCTGGAAACACCATATATTTT. This encodes CASSLTGAGNTIYF.

V is TRBV5-1 and J is TRBJ2-1; D is perhaps TRBD1 (6 bases). The germline CDR1 and CDR2 sequences are SGHRS and YFSETQ. This CDR3 is 15 amino acids long. V was trimmed by 2 bases and J by 0 bases, leaving 9 bases between them. In DNA form, the CDR3 reads TGCGCCAGCAGCTTTTCAGGGGACTCCTACAATGAGCAGTTCTTC. It yields the protein CASSFSGDSYNEQFF.

As concerns this clone: In the same sample, other DNA sequences code for this CDR3. The V call is TRBV15, the J call TRBJ1-5; D might be TRBD1 (6 bases). Per the germline V gene, CDR1 is LNHNV and CDR2 is YYDKDF (reference sequence). The CDR3 contains 15 residues. Trimming took 2 bases from V and 0 from J, leaving 8 bases between them. DNA for the CDR3: TGTGCCACCAGCAGACAGGGGAATAGCAATCAGCCCCAGCATTTT. This encodes CATSRQGNSNQPQHF. Complete variable domain (other parts from reference TRBV15 and TRBJ1-5): DAMVIQNPRYQVTQFGKPVTLSCSQTLNHNVMYWYQQKSSQAPKLLFHYYDKDFNNEADTPDNFQSRRPNTSFCFLDIRSPGLGDTAMYLCATSRQGNSNQPQHFGDGTRLSIL.

The chain carries TRBV4-2 and TRBJ1-2; D uncertain. The ends were cut back, 4 bases at V and 4 bases at J, with 10 bases in the middle. The CDR3 is 13 residues long. The germline CDR1 and CDR2 sequences are LGHNA and YNFKEQ. The CDR3 DNA reads as TGTGCCAGCAGCCCTCAGGTTCTCTATGGCTACACCTTC. Translation: CASSPQVLYGYTF.

A remark on this clone: An end of the junction does not agree with germline; a read error may underlie this. The J gene is TRBJ2-1, the V gene TRBV9, with a tentative D call TRBD1 (5 bases). CDR3 size: 15 residues. The germline V gene has CDR1 SGDLS and CDR2 YYNGEE. CDR3: CASSVEGDSYSEQFF. In nucleotides, the CDR3 is TGTGCCAGCAGCGTCGAAGGGGATTCTTACAGTGAGCAGTTCTTC.